The 3 T cell receptor beta chains in this list originate from one sample, sequenced in a study of Siglec-9 on CD8 T cells in melanoma. The repertoire was sequenced with immunoSEQ multiplex PCR; TCRdb's copy has only in-frame clones and lacks some. The sample holds 25,000 to 30,000 clones; more than 80% are singletons and the top ten take 5.8%. The sequencing sample was made of Siglec-9- CD8+ T cells sorted from blood. These receptors were obtained from a human donor in good health.

The chain couples TRBV11-2 to TRBJ2-3, with TRBD1 as a possible D gene (6 bases). From germline, CDR1 is SGHAT and CDR2 FQNNGV. Between the trimmed V and J ends, which lost 4 bases and 2 bases, there was a span of 13 bases. CDR3 length: 15 amino acids. The DNA for the CDR3 is TGTGCCAGCAGCTCCCCAGGACAGCACACAGATACGCAGTATTTT. As protein: CASSSPGQHTDTQYF.

V usage is TRBV2 and J usage is TRBJ1-2; 10 nucleotides match TRBD1. The CDR3 loop spans 13 amino acids. The germline CDR1 and CDR2 sequences are SNHLY and FYNNEI. Trimming cost V 7 bases and J 7 bases; bases outside gene matches: 6. CDR3 protein: CASTRDRGGGYTF. In DNA form, the CDR3 reads TGTGCCAGCACTAGGGACAGGGGTGGTGGCTACACCTTC.

J is TRBJ2-1 and V is TRBV19, with TRBD1 matching over 9 bases. The CDR3 spans 13 residues. From germline, CDR1 is LNHDA and CDR2 SQIVND (reference sequence). The trim removed 6 bases at V and 7 bases at J, leaving 4 bases unmatched. Here the CDR3 DNA reads TGTGCCAGTAGCCTACAGGGGGCAAATGAGCAGTTCTTC. It is translated as CASSLQGANEQFF.